What follows are 3 T cell receptor beta chains derived from one specimen sequenced in a study of cytomegalovirus exposure and HLA in healthy donors. The PCR made use of 60 Vbeta and 13 Jbeta primers. The assay was immunoSEQ multiplex PCR, and TCRdb's table has in-frame clones only and misses some. The table records 100,000 to 150,000 clones, around 76% of them present only once. The source material was PBMCs. These receptors were taken from a woman aged 45-65 years in good health and CMV-seronegative.

This clone was counted between two and nine times. The V and J genes are TRBV19 and TRBJ1-1; possible D gene TRBD1, 5 bases. Germline V CDR1 and CDR2: LNHDA, SQIVND (reference sequence). The germline V and J ends were trimmed by 7 bases and 4 bases, with 13 bases remaining between them. The CDR3 loop spans 13 amino acids. The CDR3 nucleotides are TGTGCCAGTATCCCTCGGGGGAGCACTGAAGCTTTCTTT. Its translation is CASIPRGSTEAFF. The complete variable domain, with remaining parts taken from reference TRBV19 and TRBJ1-1, reads DGGITQSPKYLFRKEGQNVTLSCEQNLNHDAMYWYRQDPGQGLRLIYYSQIVNDFQKGDIAEGYSVSREKKESFPLTVTSAQKNPTAFYLCASIPRGSTEAFFGQGTRLTVV.

The chain is built from TRBV5-6 and TRBJ1-5; the D gene is possibly TRBD1 (6 bases). This CDR3 spans 16 amino acids. The V gene's germline CDR1 is SGHDT and CDR2 YYEEEE. The ends were cut back, 2 bases at V and 5 bases at J, with 17 bases in the middle. The chain's CDR3 is CASSFAKGGPHQPQHF. The CDR3 bases are TGTGCCAGCAGCTTCGCCAAAGGGGGTCCCCATCAGCCCCAGCATTTT. Drawing the rest from reference TRBV5-6 and TRBJ1-5, the complete variable domain is DAGVTQSPTHLIKTRGQQVTLRCSPKSGHDTVSWYQQALGQGPQFIFQYYEEEERQRGNFPDRFSGHQFPNYSSELNVNALLLGDSALYLCASSFAKGGPHQPQHFGDGTRLSIL.

The genes are TRBV30 and TRBJ2-7; the match to TRBD2 covers 12 bases. The V gene's germline CDR1 is GTSNPN and CDR2 SVGIG (reference sequence). The V segment lost 0 bases and the J segment 3 bases; nucleotides outside the gene matches: 9. The CDR3 length is 17 residues. The CDR3 region has the DNA TGTGCCTGGAGTGTCACCCCTAGCGGGAGGGCCGTCTACGAGCAGTACTTC. Its translation is CAWSVTPSGRAVYEQYF.